The entry that follows covers one T cell receptor beta chain sequence. Its antigen remains unidentified. With no exception, relapse followed autologous stem cell transplantation in all patients, and brentuximab vedotin exposure varied. Complete response, partial response or progressive disease constituted the best responses recorded. This specimen belongs to a study of PD-1 blockade in classical Hodgkin lymphoma. General observations from the study: Lower baseline TCR diversity marked trial partial responders and progressors. CD4+ but not CD8+ TCR diversity rose significantly by C4D1. A reduction in baseline TCR diversity was reportedly seen in newly diagnosed patients relative to healthy donors.

Produced via immunoSEQ multiplex PCR; TCRdb's table is partial and in-frame only. The profile shows roughly 61,000 clones, roughly 90% of them singletons. Deletions cut 0 bases from V and 1 base from J, with 6 bases between. Germline assignment: CDR1 LNHDA and CDR2 SQIVND (reference sequence). The CDR3 totals 14 residues. The receptor was isolated from a human donor with classical Hodgkin lymphoma. The gene calls are TRBV19 and TRBJ1-1; D remains ambiguous. The source was peripheral blood mononuclear cells (PBMCs), collected before the second cycle of nivolumab. The CDR3 DNA reads TGTGCCAGTAGTATAGAATCCAAGAACACTGAAGCTTTCTTT. Protein product: CASSIESKNTEAFF.